The 15 T cell receptor beta chains reported below all come from one sample, sequenced in a study of T cell changes during pregnancy in multiple sclerosis. Some clones are missing from TCRdb's copy, which holds only in-frame ones; the method was immunoSEQ multiplex PCR. This sample has 30,000 or so clones, with around 89% found just once. Sequenced material: CD8+ T cells from peripheral blood mononuclear cells, taken in the third trimester of pregnancy. Receptors were obtained from a female donor with multiple sclerosis, enrolled in a pregnancy study.

The rearrangement links TRBV15 to TRBJ2-7; 15 bases fit TRBD2. Germline assignment: CDR1 LNHNV and CDR2 YYDKDF (reference sequence). Losses at the gene ends were 1 base for V and 3 bases for J; bases not matched to a gene: 4. This CDR3 is 17 amino acids long. DNA for the CDR3: TGTGCCACCAGCAGAGTCCCGGGACTAGCGGGGGGCTACGAGCAGTACTTC. Its protein is CATSRVPGLAGGYEQYF.

V usage is TRBV21-1 and J usage is TRBJ1-5; TRBD1 is taken as the D call from the table, unchecked against the DNA. TRBV21-1 represents a pseudogene. This CDR3 has 18 residues. The CDR3 DNA reads TGTGCCAGCAGCAAGGACAGATCAAAACCACTTAGCAATCAGCCCCAGCATTTT. Translated: CASSKDRSKPLSNQPQHF.

The J gene is TRBJ2-1, the V gene TRBV5-8; TRBD2 aligns across 9 bases. Germline V gene lookup returns CDR1 SGHTS and CDR2 YDEGEE. V trimming: 3 bases; J trimming: 13 bases; junction bases outside the gene matches: 20. The CDR3 length is 17 residues. CDR3 DNA sequence: TGTGCCAGCAGCTACGCCCGGATGGGGCTAGCGGGATCCCCTCAGTTCTTC. Translation: CASSYARMGLAGSPQFF.

V is TRBV13 and J is TRBJ2-7, with a possible D match to TRBD2 (6 bases). V gave up 5 bases and J gave up 3 bases, with 11 bases separating them. Germline V gene lookup returns CDR1 PRHDT and CDR2 FYEKMQ (reference sequence). This CDR3 has 13 amino acids. The CDR3 reads CASSPGLIYEQYF. The CDR3 region has the DNA TGTGCCAGCAGCCCGGGACTGATCTACGAGCAGTACTTC.

This clone was seen only once. The rearrangement joins TRBV9 to TRBJ1-1; a possible D gene is TRBD1 (5 bases). The V end was cut by 0 bases, the J end by 5 bases, with 11 bases between. This CDR3 comprises 14 residues. Germline V gives CDR1 SGDLS, CDR2 YYNGEE. The CDR3 DNA is TGTGCCAGCAGCGTAGTAGGGGCGTATACTGAAGCTTTCTTT. Its protein is CASSVVGAYTEAFF. Drawing the rest from reference TRBV9 and TRBJ1-1, the complete variable domain is DSGVTQTPKHLITATGQRVTLRCSPRSGDLSVYWYQQSLDQGLQFLIQYYNGEERAKGNILERFSAQQFPDLHSELNLSSLELGDSALYFCASSVVGAYTEAFFGQGTRLTVV.

Sample share makes this clone medium-sized (0.01 to 0.1%). The genes are TRBV15 and TRBJ2-6, with TRBD1 as a possible D gene (5 bases). The CDR3 sequence is 15 residues long. The germline CDR1 and CDR2 sequences are LNHNV and YYDKDF (reference sequence). With 5 bases removed from V and 1 base from J, the gap between germline ends came to 9 bases. The CDR3 protein is CATSSRDSGANVLTF. The CDR3 DNA reads TGTGCCACCAGCTCCAGGGATTCTGGGGCCAACGTCCTGACTTTC.

The gene calls are TRBV5-4 and TRBJ1-1; D is possibly TRBD1 (5 bases). Germline CDR1 is SGHNT and CDR2 is YYREEE (reference sequence). Trimming removed 0 bases at V and 7 bases at J, with 7 bases between. The CDR3 is 12 amino acids. CDR3 in DNA: TGTGCCAGCAGCTTGGGACAGCTTGAAGCTTTCTTT. It yields the protein CASSLGQLEAFF.

The V gene is TRBV6-1, the J gene TRBJ2-7, with 7 bases lining up with TRBD1. V shed 3 bases, J shed 2 bases, and the junction held 4 bases outside the gene matches. This CDR3 region has 14 residues. In germline, CDR1 is MNHNS, CDR2 SASEGT. Here the CDR3 reads CASSEQTGTYEQYF. In nucleotides, the CDR3 is TGTGCCAGCAGTGAGCAGACAGGGACCTACGAGCAGTACTTC.

This sequence joins TRBV30 and TRBJ2-7; D is undetermined. This CDR3 has 15 residues. The ends were cut back, 1 base at V and 2 bases at J, with 15 bases in the middle. Germline V CDR1 and CDR2: GTSNPN, SVGIG (reference sequence). The CDR3 DNA reads TGTGCCTGGAGTGAGGCCGATTGGGCTACCTACGAGCAGTACTTC. Its protein is CAWSEADWATYEQYF.

The V call is TRBV5-6, the J call TRBJ1-6, with D possibly matching TRBD1 (5 bases). V lost 0 bases and J lost 6, with 10 bases in between. There are 15 residues in the CDR3. Germline V gene sequence: CDR1 SGHDT, CDR2 YYEEEE. The CDR3 region has the DNA TGTGCCAGCAGCTTGGGCAGGGCTTTTAATTCACCCCTCCACTTT. Translation gives CASSLGRAFNSPLHF.

J is TRBJ2-3 and V is TRBV7-8; 7 nucleotides align to TRBD2. The CDR3 runs to 15 residues. Germline trimming cut 5 bases from V and 2 bases from J; bases unmatched to any gene: 7. Germline V lookup: CDR1 SGHVS, CDR2 FQNEAQ. CDR3 sequence reads: CASSLGTTSTDTQYF. The CDR3 DNA reads as TGTGCCAGCAGCCTCGGGACTACCTCCACAGATACGCAGTATTTT.

The rearrangement links TRBV5-6 to TRBJ1-3; D call uncertain. From germline, CDR1 is SGHDT and CDR2 YYEEEE. The length of the CDR3 is 14 residues. The V end was cut by 5 bases, the J end by 0 bases, with 9 bases between. The CDR3 reads CASSSGDSGNTIYF. CDR3 DNA sequence: TGTGCCAGCAGTTCAGGTGACTCTGGAAACACCATATATTTT. The full variable domain, rest sourced from reference TRBV5-6 and TRBJ1-3, is DAGVTQSPTHLIKTRGQQVTLRCSPKSGHDTVSWYQQALGQGPQFIFQYYEEEERQRGNFPDRFSGHQFPNYSSELNVNALLLGDSALYLCASSSGDSGNTIYFGEGSWLTVV.

Notes on this clone: This same CDR3 is encoded by further DNA sequences in the sample. V and J are TRBV27 and TRBJ1-2; D is perhaps TRBD1 (5 bases). The germline V gene encodes CDR1 MNHEY and CDR2 SMNVEV (reference sequence). V was trimmed by 3 bases and J by 2 bases, leaving 10 bases between them. The CDR3 runs to 14 residues. This CDR3 reads CASSLQGGNYGYTF. CDR3 sequence (DNA): TGTGCCAGCAGTTTGCAGGGTGGGAACTATGGCTACACCTTC.

This clone was seen just once. The rearrangement links TRBV28 to TRBJ1-1; no firm D call. Between the trimmed V and J ends, which lost 5 bases and 0 bases, there was a span of 7 bases. This CDR3 region has 13 residues. Germline assignment: CDR1 MDHEN and CDR2 SYDVKM. The CDR3 sequence is CASSAQMNTEAFF. In nucleotides, the CDR3 is TGTGCCAGCAGTGCACAGATGAACACTGAAGCTTTCTTT. The full variable domain, rest sourced from reference TRBV28 and TRBJ1-1, is DVKVTQSSRYLVKRTGEKVFLECVQDMDHENMFWYRQDPGLGLRLIYFSYDVKMKEKGDIPEGYSVSREKKERFSLILESASTNQTSMYLCASSAQMNTEAFFGQGTRLTVV.

This rearrangement joins TRBV7-9 to TRBJ1-2; D remains ambiguous. The germline V gene encodes CDR1 SEHNR and CDR2 FQNEAQ (reference sequence). The CDR3 loop spans 16 amino acids. Trimming took off 4 bases at V and 0 bases at J, with 15 bases between the two ends. CDR3 amino acids: CASSSPTETANYGYTF. DNA of the CDR3: TGTGCCAGCAGCTCTCCGACCGAGACTGCTAACTATGGCTACACCTTC.